Below, 21 T cell receptor beta chains from the same sample are listed, as sequenced in a study of blood T cell repertoires in COVID-19. TCRdb's copy holds only in-frame clones and misses some; the assay was immunoSEQ multiplex PCR. The table shows about 260,000 clones, with over 70% occurring only once. The sequencing input was peripheral blood. The receptors were gathered from a woman in her 70s with COVID-19, enrolled during active disease.

Only one count was recorded for this clone. The V gene is TRBV4-1, the J gene TRBJ1-1; TRBD1 aligns across 7 bases. Germline V lookup: CDR1 MGHRA, CDR2 YSYEKL. This CDR3 spans 14 amino acids. The trim removed 3 bases at V and 0 bases at J, leaving 1 base unmatched. CDR3 sequence: CASSQGQLNTEAFF. For the CDR3, the DNA is TGCGCCAGCAGCCAGGGACAGCTGAACACTGAAGCTTTCTTT.

In its sample, this clone was seen a few times. The chain joins TRBV5-1 to TRBJ1-2; 8 bases map to TRBD1. Trimming cost V 5 bases and J 2 bases; bases outside gene matches: 8. The CDR3 contains 15 residues. Germline V CDR1 and CDR2: SGHRS, YFSETQ. The CDR3 sequence: CASRLYTGGNYGYTF. The CDR3 nucleotides are TGCGCCAGCAGACTTTATACAGGGGGAAACTATGGCTACACCTTC.

This clone appeared once. V is TRBV5-6 and J is TRBJ2-7, with TRBD2 as a possible D gene (5 bases). This CDR3 is 12 amino acids long. Germline V CDR1 and CDR2: SGHDT, YYEEEE. V was clipped by 4 bases and J by 1 base, with 6 bases between them. The CDR3 DNA is TGTGCCAGCAGCAGGGAGTCCTACGAGCAGTACTTC. Protein sequence: CASSRESYEQYF.

The chain has TRBV27 and TRBJ1-2; D is undetermined. This CDR3 contains 14 residues. Trimming shortened V by 5 bases and J by 0 bases, and 10 bases separated the two germline ends. Germline-derived CDR1 and CDR2 are MNHEY and SMNVEV (reference sequence). As DNA, the CDR3 is TGTGCCAGCAGTAGACTTTTAGCTAACTATGGCTACACCTTC. It yields the protein CASSRLLANYGYTF.

The chain has TRBV19 and TRBJ1-1; 8 nucleotides match TRBD1. Per germline, CDR1 LNHDA and CDR2 SQIVND (reference sequence). V lost 4 bases and J lost 4; bases outside the gene matches: 2. This CDR3 has 13 residues. CDR3 nucleotide sequence: TGTGCCAGTAGTACGACAGGGGTCACTGAAGCTTTCTTT. It encodes CASSTTGVTEAFF.

The rearrangement links TRBV7-9 to TRBJ2-5, with D perhaps TRBD1 (7 bases). V lost 5 bases to trimming and J lost 7 bases, with 14 bases between them. CDR1 and CDR2 from the germline V gene are SEHNR and FQNEAQ (reference sequence). CDR3 size: 13 residues. In DNA, the CDR3 is TGTGCCAGCAGCCCAACAGGGGACTCGACCCAGTACTTC. Translating it yields CASSPTGDSTQYF.

The chain couples TRBV9 to TRBJ1-6; 7 nucleotides line up with TRBD1. Germline-derived CDR1 and CDR2 are SGDLS and YYNGEE. Trimming took 3 bases from V and 6 from J; bases not matched to a gene: 3. The CDR3 length is 14 residues. The CDR3 reads CASSGTGFNSPLHF. CDR3 DNA: TGTGCCAGCAGCGGGACAGGATTTAATTCACCCCTCCACTTT. The entire variable domain, with the rest obtained from reference TRBV9 and TRBJ1-6, is as follows: DSGVTQTPKHLITATGQRVTLRCSPRSGDLSVYWYQQSLDQGLQFLIQYYNGEERAKGNILERFSAQQFPDLHSELNLSSLELGDSALYFCASSGTGFNSPLHFGNGTRLTVT.

The V and J genes are TRBV10-3 and TRBJ2-4; 7 bases line up with TRBD1. Germline V gene lookup returns CDR1 ENHRY and CDR2 SYGVKD. V was clipped by 4 bases and J by 0 bases; unmatched bases: 12. This CDR3 has 18 residues. The CDR3 DNA reads TGTGCCATCAGTGCAGGACAGGAGATACTCTTAGCCAAAAACATTCAGTACTTC. It translates to CAISAGQEILLAKNIQYF.

The chain recombines TRBV19 with TRBJ2-7; possibly TRBD1 for D (6 bases). With 7 bases removed from V and 3 bases from J, the gap between germline ends came to 13 bases. Per the germline V gene, CDR1 is LNHDA and CDR2 is SQIVND (reference sequence). CDR3 length: 13 amino acids. The CDR3 DNA reads as TGTGCCAGTATAGGGGGACCTAGCTACGAGCAGTACTTC. It specifies CASIGGPSYEQYF.

The chain employs TRBV28 and TRBJ2-7; 7 bases agree with TRBD2. The CDR3 spans 14 residues. The trim removed 6 bases at V and 2 bases at J, leaving 7 bases unmatched. Germline lookup yields CDR1 MDHEN and CDR2 SYDVKM. The CDR3 loop reads CASSRTSVAYEQYF. CDR3 in DNA: TGTGCCAGCAGCCGAACTAGCGTCGCCTACGAGCAGTACTTC.

This clone was recorded only once. The V and J genes are TRBV19 and TRBJ2-3; weak D call: TRBD2 (6 bases). The V end lost 8 bases, the J end lost 3 bases, and 15 bases lay between the germline ends. Germline lookup yields CDR1 LNHDA and CDR2 SQIVND (reference sequence). The CDR3 has 14 amino acids. The CDR3 coding sequence is TGTGCCAGTCAGGTGGAGGGGATAACAGATACGCAGTATTTT. Encoded protein: CASQVEGITDTQYF.

The chain joins TRBV2 to TRBJ2-7; TRBD1 matches 7 bases. CDR3 length equals 12 residues. V was pared by 7 bases and J by 9 bases, with 9 bases of the junction left unmatched. The germline V gene encodes CDR1 SNHLY and CDR2 FYNNEI. This CDR3 reads CASKGGLTRQYF. CDR3 bases: TGTGCCAGCAAAGGGGGCCTAACTCGGCAGTACTTC.

The chain is built from TRBV6-5 and TRBJ2-7, with 9 bases lining up with TRBD1. The J segment lost 6 bases and the V segment lost 1 base, leaving 4 bases of the junction unmatched. CDR1 and CDR2 from the germline V gene are MNHEY and SVGAGI. The CDR3 extends over 14 amino acids. CDR3: CASSYYGQGSEQYF. The DNA for the CDR3 is TGTGCCAGCAGTTACTATGGACAGGGGAGCGAGCAGTACTTC.

This sequence joins TRBV18 and TRBJ1-4; 8 bases are a match to TRBD1. The CDR3 consists of 15 residues. CDR1 is KGHSH and CDR2 is LQKENI in the germline V gene. The V gene end was trimmed by 3 bases and the J gene end by 7 bases; junction bases not matched to a gene: 7. The DNA for the CDR3 is TGTGCCAGCTCACCGGTGGACAGGGTGGTTGAAAAACTGTTTTTT. Its translation: CASSPVDRVVEKLFF. Supplemented by reference TRBV18 and TRBJ1-4, the full variable domain reads NAGVMQNPRHLVRRRGQEARLRCSPMKGHSHVYWYRQLPEEGLKFMVYLQKENIIDESGMPKERFSAEFPKEGPSILRIQQVVRGDSAAYFCASSPVDRVVEKLFFGSGTQLSVL.

V usage is TRBV27 and J usage is TRBJ1-5, with TRBD1 matching over 7 bases. The CDR3 covers 14 residues. The V and J ends lost 2 bases and 4 bases, in that order; junction bases with no gene match: 2. CDR1 is MNHEY, CDR2 SMNVEV, per germline (reference sequence). Here the CDR3 DNA reads TGTGCCAGCAGTTTACAGGGGGAAAATCAGCCCCAGCATTTT. It codes for CASSLQGENQPQHF.

This sequence joins TRBV9 and TRBJ2-2; 10 bases align to TRBD1. Germline values: CDR1 SGDLS, CDR2 YYNGEE. The CDR3 sequence is 16 residues long. Losses at the gene ends were 2 bases for V and 6 bases for J; bases not matched to a gene: 7. In DNA, the CDR3 is TGTGCCAGCAGCGTTCATGACAGGGGGCTTCCCGGGGAGCTGTTTTTT. As protein: CASSVHDRGLPGELFF. Variable domain in full (rest from reference TRBV9 and TRBJ2-2): DSGVTQTPKHLITATGQRVTLRCSPRSGDLSVYWYQQSLDQGLQFLIQYYNGEERAKGNILERFSAQQFPDLHSELNLSSLELGDSALYFCASSVHDRGLPGELFFGEGSRLTVL.

J is TRBJ2-3 and V is TRBV7-2, with TRBD2 as a possible D gene (5 bases). The CDR3 has 16 amino acids. Between the trimmed V and J ends, which lost 3 bases and 2 bases, there was a span of 15 bases. Germline V gene data show CDR1 as SGHTA and CDR2 as FQGNSA. The CDR3 region has the DNA TGTGCCAGCAGCTTCGAGGGTTTTGCGACCACAGATACGCAGTATTTT. It is translated as CASSFEGFATTDTQYF.

Points on this clone: This same CDR3 is encoded by further DNA sequences in the sample. This chain links TRBV13 with TRBJ2-4; 7 bases are a match to TRBD1. Germline V CDR1 and CDR2: PRHDT, FYEKMQ (reference sequence). The CDR3 is made up of 15 amino acids. V gave up 0 bases and J gave up 6 bases; unmatched junction bases: 5. The CDR3, as DNA: TGTGCCAGCAGCTTAGGCCGGGCAGGGGGAAACATTCAGTACTTC. Translating it yields CASSLGRAGGNIQYF.

This chain joins TRBV5-4 and TRBJ2-6; D not resolved. V lost 4 bases to trimming and J lost 0 bases, with 11 bases between them. From germline, CDR1 is SGHNT and CDR2 YYREEE (reference sequence). The CDR3 runs to 16 residues. The CDR3 region has the DNA TGTGCCAGCAGCACCTTGACACACTCTGGGGCCAACGTCCTGACTTTC. This gives the protein CASSTLTHSGANVLTF.

This chain connects TRBV6-1 to TRBJ1-5; possibly TRBD1 for D (5 bases). V was clipped by 2 bases and J by 4 bases, with 12 bases between them. This CDR3 has 15 residues. Germline CDR1 and CDR2: MNHNS and SASEGT. CDR3 DNA sequence: TGTGCCAGCAGTGAACCGTCGGGGGGTAATCAGCCCCAGCATTTT. It is translated as CASSEPSGGNQPQHF.

The chain has TRBV7-2 and TRBJ2-5; 7 bases match TRBD2. The CDR3 sequence is 13 residues long. Trimming cost V 3 bases and J 5 bases; bases outside gene matches: 3. Per the germline V gene, CDR1 is SGHTA and CDR2 is FQGNSA. The CDR3 DNA reads as TGTGCCAGCAGCTTTTCGCGGGAGGAGACCCAGTACTTC. This translates into CASSFSREETQYF.